This T cell receptor (beta chain) was captured in a study of blood T cell repertoires in COVID-19. About the study: Samples came from the United States, Italy and Spain, spanning acute and convalescent COVID-19. T cells, B-cell-depleted T cells, or PBMCs supplied cDNA or gDNA.

The CDR3 has 14 amino acids. Germline V gene lookup returns CDR1 LNHDA and CDR2 SQIVND (reference sequence). V lost 3 bases, J lost 5 bases, and 6 bases stayed unmatched. Libraries were prepared by immunoSEQ multiplex PCR; TCRdb keeps only in-frame clonotypes and omits some of them. The top ten hold approximately 6.5% of the sample, which has 90,000 to 100,000 clones, around 81% seen once. The source of this sequence is a man aged 55 to 69 with acute or convalescent COVID-19. The rearrangement uses TRBV19 and TRBJ2-7; 8 bases are shared with TRBD1. Material for sequencing was peripheral blood. This chain's CDR3 is CASSIPGGGNEQYF. For the CDR3, the DNA is TGTGCCAGTAGTATTCCAGGGGGCGGGAACGAGCAGTACTTC. The full variable domain, with the rest looked up from reference TRBV19 and TRBJ2-7, is DGGITQSPKYLFRKEGQNVTLSCEQNLNHDAMYWYRQDPGQGLRLIYYSQIVNDFQKGDIAEGYSVSREKKESFPLTVTSAQKNPTAFYLCASSIPGGGNEQYFGPGTRLTVT.